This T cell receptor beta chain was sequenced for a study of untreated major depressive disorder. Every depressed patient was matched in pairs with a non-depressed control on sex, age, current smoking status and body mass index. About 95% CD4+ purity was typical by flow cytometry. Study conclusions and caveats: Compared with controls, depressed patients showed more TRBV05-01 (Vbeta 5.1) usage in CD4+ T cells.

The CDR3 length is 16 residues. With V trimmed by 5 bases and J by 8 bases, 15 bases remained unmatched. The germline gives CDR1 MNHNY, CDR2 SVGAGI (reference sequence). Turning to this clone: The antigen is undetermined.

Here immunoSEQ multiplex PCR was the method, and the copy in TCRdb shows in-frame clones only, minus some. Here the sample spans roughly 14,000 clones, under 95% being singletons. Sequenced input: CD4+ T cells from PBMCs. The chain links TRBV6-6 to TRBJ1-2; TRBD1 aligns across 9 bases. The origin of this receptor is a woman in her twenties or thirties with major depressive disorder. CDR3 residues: CASSPRTGDRRGGYTF. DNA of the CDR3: TGTGCCAGCAGTCCTCGGACAGGGGATCGAAGGGGAGGCTACACCTTC.